A single sample is the source of the 17 T cell receptor beta chains below, sequenced in a study of blood T cell repertoires in COVID-19. The assay was immunoSEQ multiplex PCR, and TCRdb's table has in-frame clones only and misses some. The profile shows fewer than 150,000 clones, around three quarters of them singletons. Sequencing used peripheral blood. The origin of the receptors is a human donor in a cohort sampled during active COVID-19.

The chain combines TRBV15 with TRBJ1-5; no clear D gene. Deletions cut 0 bases from V and 4 bases from J, with 10 bases between. CDR1 is LNHNV, CDR2 YYDKDF, per germline (reference sequence). This CDR3 region has 15 residues. The CDR3 protein is CATSRDRGPNQPQHF. The CDR3 DNA reads TGTGCCACCAGCAGAGATAGAGGGCCGAATCAGCCCCAGCATTTT.

The chain is built from TRBV9 and TRBJ1-2; D gene unclear. Germline loops: CDR1 SGDLS, CDR2 YYNGEE. This CDR3 spans 18 amino acids. V was shortened by 0 bases and J by 6 bases, with 24 bases between the two germline ends. CDR3 in DNA: TGTGCCAGCAGCGTAGAGGGTAACTCTCGAGGAGGCCAGGATGGCTACACCTTC. This sequence encodes CASSVEGNSRGGQDGYTF.

The gene calls are TRBV9 and TRBJ2-3, with 8 bases that match TRBD2. The V segment lost 0 bases and the J segment 4 bases; nucleotides outside the gene matches: 4. This CDR3 contains 15 residues. The germline V gene has CDR1 SGDLS and CDR2 YYNGEE. CDR3 residues: CASSVEGTRSDTQYF. The CDR3, as DNA: TGTGCCAGCAGCGTAGAGGGGACTAGATCAGATACGCAGTATTTT.

This sequence joins TRBV3-1 (or the pseudogene TRBV3-2) and TRBJ1-5; D gene unclear. The ends were cut back, 0 bases at V and 9 bases at J, with 15 bases in the middle. In germline, CDR1 is LGHDT, CDR2 YNNKEL (reference sequence). The CDR3 contains 15 residues. The CDR3 is CASSQDGGDERPQHF. In DNA, the CDR3 is TGTGCCAGCAGCCAAGATGGCGGAGATGAGCGGCCCCAGCATTTT.

The J gene is TRBJ2-2, the V gene TRBV11-3; 8 bases are shared with TRBD2. Germline V CDR1 and CDR2: SGHNT, YENEEA. This CDR3 is 14 amino acids long. The junction had 2 bases not matched to a gene; V was cut back by 5 bases and J by 3 bases. The CDR3 sequence is CASSPGGDTGELFF. CDR3 coding DNA: TGTGCCAGCAGCCCGGGGGGGGACACCGGGGAGCTGTTTTTT.

The chain carries TRBV29-1 and TRBJ1-2, with 9 positions matching TRBD1. This CDR3 contains 15 residues. V was clipped by 4 bases and J by 5 bases; unmatched bases: 11. CDR1 is SQVTM, CDR2 ANQGSEA, per germline. CDR3 nucleotides: TGCAGCGTTGGGGGGTTGGACAGGGGATTGTATGGCTACACCTTC. It specifies CSVGGLDRGLYGYTF.

This clone was detected only once. V is TRBV5-6 and J is TRBJ2-1; D call uncertain. The germline V gene has CDR1 SGHDT and CDR2 YYEEEE. With 2 bases removed from V and 10 bases from J, the gap between germline ends came to 7 bases. The CDR3 runs 11 residues. The DNA for the CDR3 is TGTGCCAGCAGCTTCAGTAAAGAGCAGTTCTTC. Residues: CASSFSKEQFF.

The V and J genes are TRBV5-6 and TRBJ2-7; D is perhaps TRBD1 (6 bases). CDR3 length: 13 amino acids. V gave up 1 base and J gave up 5 bases, with 10 bases separating them. Per the germline V gene, CDR1 is SGHDT and CDR2 is YYEEEE. CDR3 protein: CASSLPTGNEQYF. In DNA form, the CDR3 reads TGTGCCAGCAGCTTGCCCACAGGGAACGAGCAGTACTTC.

CDR3 amino acids: CASSLTGDYEQYF. CDR3 in DNA: TGCGCCAGCAGCTTGACAGGGGACTACGAGCAGTACTTC. The J gene is TRBJ2-7, the V gene TRBV5-1; 7 positions match TRBD1. Trimming at V came to 1 base and at J to 3 bases, leaving 1 base not matched to a gene. This CDR3 has 13 amino acids. Looked up from germline, CDR1 is SGHRS and CDR2 is YFSETQ.

CDR3 protein: CASRPAQTGNYGYTF. CDR3 bases: TGTGCCAGCAGACCGGCCCAGACAGGGAACTATGGCTACACCTTC. The chain is built from TRBV6-5 and TRBJ1-2, with TRBD1 matching 7 bases. In germline, CDR1 is MNHEY, CDR2 SVGAGI. The CDR3 runs 15 residues. V dropped 6 bases and J dropped 2; count of bases not matched to a gene: 9.

The chain is built from TRBV5-8 and TRBJ2-7; 7 bases fit TRBD1. Germline assignment: CDR1 SGHTS and CDR2 YDEGEE. With V trimmed by 0 bases and J by 3 bases, 3 bases remained unmatched. The CDR3 has 14 amino acids. CDR3 nucleotide sequence: TGTGCCAGCAGCTTGGGGCAGGGGGACTACGAGCAGTACTTC. It encodes CASSLGQGDYEQYF.

V and J are TRBV25-1 and TRBJ1-2; D call uncertain. The V end was cut by 8 bases, the J end by 8 bases, with 18 bases between. Germline-derived CDR1 and CDR2 are MGHDK and SYGVNS. The CDR3 sequence is 13 residues long. The CDR3 nucleotides are TGTGCCAGCTTTGGAGGGTTAGTGGAAGGCTACACCTTC. This gives the protein CASFGGLVEGYTF.

The rearrangement uses TRBV28 and TRBJ2-3, with D possibly matching TRBD2 (6 bases). The germline V gene has CDR1 MDHEN and CDR2 SYDVKM. The V and J ends lost 2 bases and 0 bases respectively, with 12 bases between them. The CDR3 extends over 16 amino acids. The CDR3 reads CASSLGWRGSTDTQYF. In DNA form, the CDR3 reads TGTGCCAGCAGTTTAGGCTGGCGGGGTAGCACAGATACGCAGTATTTT.

V and J are TRBV3-1 (or the pseudogene TRBV3-2) and TRBJ2-1; 11 nucleotides agree with TRBD2. Looked up from germline, CDR1 is LGHDT and CDR2 is YNNKEL (reference sequence). The V and J ends lost 4 bases and 6 bases, in that order; junction bases with no gene match: 5. The CDR3 is 15 amino acids. The chain's CDR3 is CASSPGLAVPNEQFF. CDR3 DNA: TGTGCCAGCAGCCCGGGACTAGCGGTACCCAATGAGCAGTTCTTC.

CDR3 nucleotides: TGTGCCATCAGTCCGAGGGAGATGGGTTCTTACGAGCAGTACTTC. Its protein is CAISPREMGSYEQYF. The chain employs TRBV10-3 and TRBJ2-7; D is perhaps TRBD2 (5 bases). This CDR3 contains 15 residues. The V gene lost 5 bases and the J gene lost 4 bases, with 18 bases spanning the gap. Germline-derived CDR1 and CDR2 are ENHRY and SYGVKD.

The chain combines TRBV30 with TRBJ2-1; D gene uncertain. CDR1 and CDR2 from the germline V gene are GTSNPN and SVGIG (reference sequence). Trimming left V 0 bases short and J 9 bases short, with 15 bases between. The CDR3 spans 14 residues. CDR3 in amino acids: CAWSVLRHGPEQFF. DNA of the CDR3: TGTGCCTGGAGTGTCCTAAGACACGGTCCTGAGCAGTTCTTC.

The V and J genes are TRBV13 and TRBJ2-7; 7 nucleotides agree with TRBD2. The germline V gene encodes CDR1 PRHDT and CDR2 FYEKMQ (reference sequence). This CDR3 contains 16 residues. V lost 0 bases, J lost 4 bases, and 9 bases stayed unmatched. CDR3 bases: TGTGCCAGCAGCTTAGGCCCGCAAGGGGAGGGGTACGAGCAGTACTTC. Amino acid sequence: CASSLGPQGEGYEQYF.